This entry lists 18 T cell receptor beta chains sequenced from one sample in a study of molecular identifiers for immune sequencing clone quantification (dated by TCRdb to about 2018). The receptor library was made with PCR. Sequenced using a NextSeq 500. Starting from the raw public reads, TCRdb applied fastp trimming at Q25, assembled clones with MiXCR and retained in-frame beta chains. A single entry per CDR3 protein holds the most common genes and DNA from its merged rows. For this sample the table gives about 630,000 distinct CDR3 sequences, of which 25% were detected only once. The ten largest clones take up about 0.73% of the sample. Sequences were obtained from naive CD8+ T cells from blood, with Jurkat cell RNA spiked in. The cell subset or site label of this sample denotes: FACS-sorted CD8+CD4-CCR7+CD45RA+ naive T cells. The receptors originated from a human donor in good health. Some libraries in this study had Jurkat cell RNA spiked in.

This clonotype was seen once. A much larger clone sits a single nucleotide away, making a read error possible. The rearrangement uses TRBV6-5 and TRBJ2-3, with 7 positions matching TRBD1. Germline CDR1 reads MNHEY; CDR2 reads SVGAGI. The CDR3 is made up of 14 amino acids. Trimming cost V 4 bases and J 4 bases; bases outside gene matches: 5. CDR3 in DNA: TGTGCCAGCAGTTCTTCCCAGGGGGCAGATACGCAGTATTTT. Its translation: CASSSSQGADTQYF.

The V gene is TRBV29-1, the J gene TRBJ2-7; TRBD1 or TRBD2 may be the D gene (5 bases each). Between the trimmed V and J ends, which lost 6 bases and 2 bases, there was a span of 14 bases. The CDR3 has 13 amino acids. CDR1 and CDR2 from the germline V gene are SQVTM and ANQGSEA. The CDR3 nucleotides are TGCAGCGTGTTGGGGGACCGCACCTACGAGCAGTACTTC. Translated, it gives CSVLGDRTYEQYF.

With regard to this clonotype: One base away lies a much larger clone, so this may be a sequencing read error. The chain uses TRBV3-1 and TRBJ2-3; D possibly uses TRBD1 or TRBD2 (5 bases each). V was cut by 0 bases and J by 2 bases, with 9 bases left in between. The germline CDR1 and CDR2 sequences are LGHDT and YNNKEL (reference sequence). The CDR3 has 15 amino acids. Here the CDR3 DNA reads TGTGCCAGCAGCCAAGACTGGGGGAACACAGATACGCAGTATTTT. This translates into CASSQDWGNTDTQYF.

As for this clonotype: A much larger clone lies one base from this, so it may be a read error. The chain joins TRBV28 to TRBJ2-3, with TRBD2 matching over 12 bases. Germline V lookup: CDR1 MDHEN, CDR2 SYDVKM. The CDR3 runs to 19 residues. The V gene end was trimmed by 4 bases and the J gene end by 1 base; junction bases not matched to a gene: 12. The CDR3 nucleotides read TGTGCCAGCAGTTCCCCTTTCGTGACTAGCGGGAGTGGCACAGATACGCAGTATTTT. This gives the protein CASSSPFVTSGSGTDTQYF.

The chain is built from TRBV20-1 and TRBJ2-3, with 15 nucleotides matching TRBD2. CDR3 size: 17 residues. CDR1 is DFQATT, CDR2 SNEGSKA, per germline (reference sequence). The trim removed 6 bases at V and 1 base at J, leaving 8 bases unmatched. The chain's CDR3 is CSAQYGLAGGGTDTQYF. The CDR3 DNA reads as TGCAGTGCGCAGTACGGACTAGCGGGGGGGGGCACAGATACGCAGTATTTT.

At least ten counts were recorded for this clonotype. CDR3 residues: CASSQPGQKAFF. In DNA form, the CDR3 reads TGTGCCAGCAGCCAACCGGGACAAAAAGCTTTCTTT. The chain uses TRBV3-1 and TRBJ1-1, with D possibly being TRBD1 (6 bases). The CDR3 is made up of 12 amino acids. V lost 2 bases to trimming and J lost 9 bases, with 10 bases between them. Germline V lookup: CDR1 LGHDT, CDR2 YNNKEL (reference sequence).

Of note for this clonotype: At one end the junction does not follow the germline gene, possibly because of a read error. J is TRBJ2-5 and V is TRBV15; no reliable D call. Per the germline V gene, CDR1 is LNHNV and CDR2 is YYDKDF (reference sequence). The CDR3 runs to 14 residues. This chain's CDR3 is CATSSLGSQETRYF. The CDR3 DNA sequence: TGTGCCACCAGCTCCCTGGGTAGCCAAGAGACCCGGTACTTC.

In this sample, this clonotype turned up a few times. The CDR3 coding sequence is TGTGCCAGCAGCCCCAGGACACCCACCTACGAGCAGTACTTC. This codes for CASSPRTPTYEQYF. This chain connects TRBV7-9 to TRBJ2-7, with a possible D match to TRBD1 (5 bases). The CDR3 loop spans 14 amino acids. Germline CDR1 and CDR2: SEHNR and FQNEAQ (reference sequence). Deletions cut 5 bases from V and 2 bases from J, with 13 bases between.

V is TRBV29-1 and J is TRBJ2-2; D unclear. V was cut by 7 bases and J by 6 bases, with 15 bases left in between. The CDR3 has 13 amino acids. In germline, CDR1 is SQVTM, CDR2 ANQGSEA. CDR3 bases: TGCAGCGATGCACCCCGGGTTGCCGGGGAGCTGTTTTTT. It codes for CSDAPRVAGELFF.

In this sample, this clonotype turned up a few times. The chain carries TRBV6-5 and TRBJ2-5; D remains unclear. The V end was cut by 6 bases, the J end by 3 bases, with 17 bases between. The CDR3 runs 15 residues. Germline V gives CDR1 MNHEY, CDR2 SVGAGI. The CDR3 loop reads CASSYGAAWEETQYF. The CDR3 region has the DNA TGTGCCAGCAGCTACGGAGCCGCATGGGAAGAGACCCAGTACTTC.

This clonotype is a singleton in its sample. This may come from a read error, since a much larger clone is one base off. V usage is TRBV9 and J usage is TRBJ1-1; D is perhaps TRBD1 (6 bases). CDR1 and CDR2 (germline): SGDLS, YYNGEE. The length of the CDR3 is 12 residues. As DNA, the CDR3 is TGTGCCAGCAGTGGGGGGGACACTGCAGCTTTCTTT. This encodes CASSGGDTAAFF.

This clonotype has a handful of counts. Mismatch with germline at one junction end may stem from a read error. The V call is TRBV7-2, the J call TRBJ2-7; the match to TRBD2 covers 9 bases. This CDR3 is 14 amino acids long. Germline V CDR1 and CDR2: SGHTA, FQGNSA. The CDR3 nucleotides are TGTGCCAGCAGCATAGCGGGAGCGGGATACGAGCAGTACTTC. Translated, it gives CASSIAGAGYEQYF. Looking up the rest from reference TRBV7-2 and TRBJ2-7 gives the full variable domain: GAGVSQSPSNKVTEKGKDVELRCDPISGHTALYWYRQSLGQGLEFLIYFQGNSAPDKSGLPSDRFSAERTGGSVSTLTIQRTQQEDSAVYLCASSIAGAGYEQYFGPGTRLTVT.

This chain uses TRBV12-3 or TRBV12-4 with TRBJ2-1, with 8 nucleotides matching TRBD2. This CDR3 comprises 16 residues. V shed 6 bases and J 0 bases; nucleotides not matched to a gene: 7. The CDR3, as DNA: TGTGCCAGCAGCCGGACTAGCTGGAGCTCCTACAATGAGCAGTTCTTC. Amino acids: CASSRTSWSSYNEQFF.

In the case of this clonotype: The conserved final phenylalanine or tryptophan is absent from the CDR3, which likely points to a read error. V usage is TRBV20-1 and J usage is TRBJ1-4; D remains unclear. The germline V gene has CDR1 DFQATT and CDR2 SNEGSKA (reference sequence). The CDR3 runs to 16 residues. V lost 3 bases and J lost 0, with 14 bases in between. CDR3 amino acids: CSARGRAEATNEKLFS. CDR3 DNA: TGCAGTGCTAGGGGTAGGGCAGAAGCAACTAATGAAAAACTGTTTTCT.

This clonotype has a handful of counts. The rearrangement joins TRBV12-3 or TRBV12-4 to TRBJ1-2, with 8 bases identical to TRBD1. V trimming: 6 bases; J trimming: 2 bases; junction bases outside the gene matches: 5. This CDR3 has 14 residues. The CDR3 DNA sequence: TGTGCCAGCAGAGGACAGGGAATAAACTATGGCTACACCTTC. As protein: CASRGQGINYGYTF.

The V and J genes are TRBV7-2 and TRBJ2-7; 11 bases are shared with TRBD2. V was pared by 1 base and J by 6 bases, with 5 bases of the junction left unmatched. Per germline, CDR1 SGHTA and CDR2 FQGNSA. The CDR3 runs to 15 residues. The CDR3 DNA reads TGTGCCAGCAGCTTAGGGGCTAGCGGGAGGACCGAGCAGTACTTC. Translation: CASSLGASGRTEQYF.

CDR3 nucleotides: TGTGCCAGCAGCCAATATGGTCGGCACTCCTACGAGCAGTACTTC. Residues: CASSQYGRHSYEQYF. This chain joins TRBV14 and TRBJ2-7; D is unclear. In germline, CDR1 is SGHDN, CDR2 FVKESK. Trimming pared 2 bases from V and 0 bases from J, leaving 11 bases between. CDR3 length: 15 amino acids.

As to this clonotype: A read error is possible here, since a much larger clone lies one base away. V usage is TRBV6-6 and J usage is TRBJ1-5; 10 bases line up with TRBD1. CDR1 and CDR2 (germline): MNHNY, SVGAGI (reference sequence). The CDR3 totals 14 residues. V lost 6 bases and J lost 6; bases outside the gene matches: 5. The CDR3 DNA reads TGTGCCAGCAGCGGGACAGGGGCTAGTCAGCCCCAGCATTTT. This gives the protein CASSGTGASQPQHF.